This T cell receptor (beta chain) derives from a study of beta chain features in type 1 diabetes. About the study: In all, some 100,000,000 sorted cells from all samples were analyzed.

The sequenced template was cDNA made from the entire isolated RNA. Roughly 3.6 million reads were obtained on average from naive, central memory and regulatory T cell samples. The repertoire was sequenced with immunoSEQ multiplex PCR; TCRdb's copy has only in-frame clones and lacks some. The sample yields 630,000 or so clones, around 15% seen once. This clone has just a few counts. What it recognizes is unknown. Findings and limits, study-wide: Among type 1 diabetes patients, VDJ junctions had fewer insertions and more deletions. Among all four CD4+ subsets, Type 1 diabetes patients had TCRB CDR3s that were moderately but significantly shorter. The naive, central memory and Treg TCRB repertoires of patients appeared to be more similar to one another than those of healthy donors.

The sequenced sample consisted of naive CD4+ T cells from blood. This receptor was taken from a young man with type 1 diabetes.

CDR3 protein: CASSPGASEQFF. The CDR3 DNA is TGTGCCAGCAGCCCGGGGGCAAGTGAGCAGTTCTTC. The rearrangement joins TRBV11-2 to TRBJ2-1, with D tentatively TRBD1 or TRBD2 (6 bases each). The germline V gene encodes CDR1 SGHAT and CDR2 FQNNGV. Trimming cost V 5 bases and J 9 bases, with 11 bases left between them. CDR3 length equals 12 residues.